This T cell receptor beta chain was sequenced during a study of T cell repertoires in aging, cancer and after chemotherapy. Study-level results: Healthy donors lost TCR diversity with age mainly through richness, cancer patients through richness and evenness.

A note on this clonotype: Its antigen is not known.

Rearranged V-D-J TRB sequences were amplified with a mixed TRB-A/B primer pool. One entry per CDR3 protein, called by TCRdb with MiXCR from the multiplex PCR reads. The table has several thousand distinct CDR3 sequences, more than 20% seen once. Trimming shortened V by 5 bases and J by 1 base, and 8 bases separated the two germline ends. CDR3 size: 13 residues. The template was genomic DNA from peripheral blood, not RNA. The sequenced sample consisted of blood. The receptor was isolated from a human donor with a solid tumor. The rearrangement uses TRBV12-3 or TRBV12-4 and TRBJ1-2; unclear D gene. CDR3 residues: CASSPDLNYGYTF. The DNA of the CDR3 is TGTGCCAGCAGTCCTGACCTTAACTATGGCTACACCTTC.